These 11 T cell receptor beta chains share one sample of origin, sequenced in a study of T cell clones after liver transplantation. Clones were read by immunoSEQ multiplex PCR, and TCRdb kept only the in-frame ones, dropping some. Counted here are fewer than 80,000 clones, less than 90% occurring once; the ten biggest clones make up under 2.5%. The sequencing used CD4+ T cells from blood, collected 48 months after liver transplant. These receptors were obtained from a human patient who received a liver transplant. Some T cells may possibly be graft donor cells.

The rearrangement links TRBV11-2 to TRBJ1-6; 7 nucleotides agree with TRBD1. Germline-derived CDR1 and CDR2 are SGHAT and FQNNGV. V lost 6 bases to trimming and J lost 10 bases; unmatched junction nucleotides: 18. The CDR3 loop spans 17 amino acids. CDR3: CASRNLRGQLISSPLHF. The CDR3 coding sequence is TGTGCCAGCAGAAACTTAAGGGGACAGCTAATCTCCTCACCCCTCCACTTT.

This chain uses TRBV6-5 with TRBJ2-5; TRBD1 is a possible D gene (7 bases). The CDR3 runs 14 residues. V was clipped by 4 bases and J by 2 bases, with 11 bases between them. Germline loops: CDR1 MNHEY, CDR2 SVGAGI. The CDR3 is CASSFQGGQETQYF. The CDR3 DNA follows: TGTGCCAGCAGTTTCCAGGGGGGACAAGAGACCCAGTACTTC.

The CDR3: CAIAPGLAGSEQYF. The CDR3 region has the DNA TGTGCCATCGCCCCTGGGCTAGCGGGAAGCGAGCAGTACTTC. The rearrangement joins TRBV10-3 to TRBJ2-7, with 9 bases fitting TRBD2. Germline CDR1 is ENHRY and CDR2 is SYGVKD. V was pared by 8 bases and J by 6 bases, with 11 bases of the junction left unmatched. The CDR3 totals 14 residues.

The sample holds one count of this clone. This chain joins TRBV11-2 and TRBJ2-3, with D tentatively TRBD1 (5 bases). Germline V gives CDR1 SGHAT, CDR2 FQNNGV. V shed 6 bases and J shed 7 bases, with 14 bases lying between them. This CDR3 has 13 amino acids. This CDR3 reads CASRSLTAYTQYF. The CDR3, as DNA: TGTGCCAGCAGAAGTTTGACAGCATATACGCAGTATTTT.

The sample holds one count of this clone. The chain has TRBV28 and TRBJ1-1; tentatively, D is TRBD1 (5 bases). This CDR3 is built from 15 residues. Trimming pared 5 bases from V and 5 bases from J, leaving 18 bases between. CDR1 and CDR2 (germline): MDHEN, SYDVKM. The CDR3 region has the DNA TGTGCCAGCAGTATTTTAGGGACCAAGCGGACTGAAGCTTTCTTT. Translating it yields CASSILGTKRTEAFF.

J is TRBJ2-3 and V is TRBV2; tentatively, D is TRBD1 or TRBD2 (5 bases each). The V gene lost 9 bases and the J gene lost 6 bases, with 16 bases spanning the gap. Germline-derived CDR1 and CDR2 are SNHLY and FYNNEI. The CDR3 totals 13 residues. In DNA form, the CDR3 reads TGTGCCAGAGCATCCGGCAGGGAGGATACGCAGTATTTT. It is translated as CARASGREDTQYF.

V usage is TRBV29-1 and J usage is TRBJ2-6; D gene ambiguous. Germline-derived CDR1 and CDR2 are SQVTM and ANQGSEA. The V end lost 3 bases, the J end lost 0 bases, and 3 bases lay between the germline ends. This CDR3 is built from 13 residues. The CDR3 sequence: CSVDSSGANVLTF. The CDR3, as DNA: TGCAGCGTTGACAGCTCTGGGGCCAACGTCCTGACTTTC.

The gene calls are TRBV7-3 and TRBJ2-1; tentatively, D is TRBD2 (6 bases). V lost 5 bases to trimming and J lost 15 bases, with 23 bases between them. The CDR3 consists of 14 residues. Germline V gene sequence: CDR1 SGHTA, CDR2 FQGTGA. The chain's CDR3 is CASSPRRRGLSLFF. The DNA for the CDR3 is TGTGCCAGCAGCCCTCGTAGGCGGGGTTTAAGTTTGTTCTTC.

This chain uses TRBV19 with TRBJ1-5, with D unresolved. This CDR3 has 14 amino acids. V lost 3 bases and J lost 0, with 6 bases in between. In germline, CDR1 is LNHDA, CDR2 SQIVND (reference sequence). CDR3 residues: CASSMLLSNQPQHF. The CDR3 DNA reads as TGTGCCAGTAGTATGCTTCTTAGCAATCAGCCCCAGCATTTT.

V usage is TRBV10-3 and J usage is TRBJ1-1; 7 bases align to TRBD1. Germline V CDR1 and CDR2: ENHRY, SYGVKD. With V trimmed by 10 bases and J by 5 bases, 10 bases remained unmatched. There are 13 residues in the CDR3. The CDR3 DNA sequence: TGTGCCACAGAAAGGCCAGGGGGTACTGAAGCTTTCTTT. It specifies CATERPGGTEAFF.

The rearrangement uses TRBV7-8 and TRBJ1-1; D uncertain. In germline, CDR1 is SGHVS, CDR2 FQNEAQ. The CDR3 is 14 amino acids. V was shortened by 1 base and J by 3 bases, with 9 bases between the two germline ends. The CDR3 sequence is CASSLESGDTEAFF. The DNA for the CDR3 is TGTGCCAGCAGCTTAGAGTCTGGGGACACTGAAGCTTTCTTT.